One and the same sample provided the 4 T cell receptor beta chains below, sequenced in a study of cytomegalovirus exposure and HLA in healthy donors (dated 2017 in TCRdb). Receptors were amplified or captured by the immunoSEQ multiplex PCR assay. TCRdb took over this immuneACCESS table, retaining in-frame rearrangements with V and J assigned. Such tables are incomplete; in checked studies, under half of the missing clones stem from an unresolved V gene, and the remainder is unexplained. This sample gives over 130,000 clones in total; more than 75% of them show up just once. The leading ten clones occupy 7.5% to 9% of the sample. Sequencing was carried out using PBMCs. Receptors were obtained from a man younger than 35 in good health and CMV-seropositive.

The chain carries TRBV2 and TRBJ2-2, with a tentative D call TRBD1 (6 bases). V lost 6 bases and J lost 0, with 8 bases in between. Germline CDR1 SNHLY, CDR2 FYNNEI. CDR3 length: 14 residues. CDR3: CASRGQSNTGELFF. In DNA form, the CDR3 reads TGTGCCAGCAGGGGACAATCGAACACCGGGGAGCTGTTTTTT.

V and J are TRBV2 and TRBJ1-2; D is unresolved. V lost 7 bases and J 7 bases, leaving 25 bases between the germline ends. Germline values: CDR1 SNHLY, CDR2 FYNNEI. The CDR3 covers 16 residues. The CDR3 sequence: CASKVAAQTIVGGYTF. CDR3 DNA sequence: TGTGCCAGCAAGGTTGCAGCGCAAACCATCGTGGGTGGCTACACCTTC.

The rearrangement links TRBV7-2 to TRBJ1-2; possible D gene TRBD1, 5 bases. This CDR3 is 15 amino acids long. CDR1 is SGHTA, CDR2 FQGNSA, per germline. Trimming pared 1 base from V and 4 bases from J, leaving 13 bases between. As DNA, the CDR3 is TGTGCCAGCAGCTTAGTTGGGGGGAATGGCTATGGCTACACCTTC. It yields the protein CASSLVGGNGYGYTF.

This clone showed up just a few times. The V gene is TRBV5-1, the J gene TRBJ2-5; 7 nucleotides match TRBD2. Looked up from germline, CDR1 is SGHRS and CDR2 is YFSETQ. V trimming: 4 bases; J trimming: 0 bases; junction bases outside the gene matches: 9. The CDR3 loop spans 16 amino acids. The CDR3, as DNA: TGCGCCAGCAGCGTGACCGGGACTACCAACCAAGAGACCCAGTACTTC. This gives the protein CASSVTGTTNQETQYF.